Listed below are T cell receptor beta chains from one sample, sequenced in a study of shared clonotypes between healthy human individuals. This table comes from immunoSEQ multiplex PCR, and its TCRdb copy is limited to in-frame clones, with some not included. The sample gives more than 2 million clones, about 95% of which show up once; about 1.1% is in the top ten. The specimen was naive CD8+ T cells sorted from blood. The source of these receptors is a man younger than 30 in good health. CDR3s include the opening cysteine and the closing phenylalanine or tryptophan. The order of the fields is J gene, V gene, D gene, clone size, CDR3 protein, CDR3 DNA. The D gene is left open where the match is weak. Size tells how often a clone was seen (once, few, many) or the class of an expanded clone, and some rows leave it out.

j_call: TRBJ2-5
v_call: TRBV13
d_call: TRBD1
clone_size: -
cdr3_aa: CASSLGTGPETQYF
cdr3_nt: TGTGCCAGCAGCTTGGGGACAGGGCCCGAGACCCAGTACTTC

j_call: TRBJ2-1
v_call: TRBV5-6
d_call: -
clone_size: -
cdr3_aa: CATQLGYNEQFF
cdr3_nt: TGTGCCACCCAATTGGGCTACAATGAGCAGTTCTTC

j_call: TRBJ2-1
v_call: TRBV30
d_call: TRBD1
clone_size: -
cdr3_aa: CAWSAPGQGYNEQFF
cdr3_nt: TGTGCCTGGAGTGCGCCGGGACAGGGATACAATGAGCAGTTCTTC

j_call: TRBJ2-3
v_call: TRBV19
d_call: TRBD2
clone_size: once
cdr3_aa: CASKGTSRATDTQYF
cdr3_nt: TGTGCCAGTAAGGGGACTAGCCGGGCCACAGATACGCAGTATTTT

j_call: TRBJ1-5
v_call: TRBV6-1
d_call: TRBD1
clone_size: -
cdr3_aa: CASSEKGAREPQHF
cdr3_nt: TGTGCCAGCAGTGAGAAGGGGGCTAGGGAGCCCCAGCATTTT

j_call: TRBJ2-5
v_call: TRBV5-6
d_call: -
clone_size: -
cdr3_aa: CASSAAQGWETQYF
cdr3_nt: TGTGCCAGCAGCGCCGCACAGGGATGGGAGACCCAGTACTTC

j_call: TRBJ2-1
v_call: TRBV27
d_call: -
clone_size: -
cdr3_aa: CASSWGAGSSYNEQFF
cdr3_nt: TGTGCCAGCAGTTGGGGGGCCGGTAGCTCCTACAATGAGCAGTTCTTC

j_call: TRBJ1-1
v_call: TRBV7-9
d_call: -
clone_size: -
cdr3_aa: CASGATEAFF
cdr3_nt: TGTGCCAGCGGGGCTACTGAAGCTTTCTTT

j_call: TRBJ2-2
v_call: TRBV19
d_call: -
clone_size: -
cdr3_aa: CASSISAGSNTGELFF
cdr3_nt: TGTGCCAGTAGTATCTCTGCGGGATCGAACACCGGGGAGCTGTTTTTT

j_call: TRBJ1-4
v_call: TRBV7-8
d_call: -
clone_size: -
cdr3_aa: CASSPRTEKDEKLFF
cdr3_nt: TGTGCCAGCAGCCCCAGAACAGAAAAAGATGAAAAACTGTTTTTT

j_call: TRBJ1-4
v_call: TRBV6-6
d_call: TRBD1
clone_size: once
cdr3_aa: CASSLYRGQGKLFF
cdr3_nt: TGTGCCAGCAGTCTATACAGGGGGCAGGGAAAACTGTTTTTT

j_call: TRBJ1-2
v_call: TRBV30
d_call: -
clone_size: -
cdr3_aa: CAWSVHGGEDYGYTF
cdr3_nt: TGTGCCTGGAGTGTACACGGAGGGGAGGACTATGGCTACACCTTC

j_call: TRBJ2-6
v_call: TRBV7-9
d_call: -
clone_size: -
cdr3_aa: CASSSPGAGANVLTF
cdr3_nt: TGTGCCAGCAGCTCCCCCGGCGCTGGGGCCAACGTCCTGACTTTC

j_call: TRBJ1-1
v_call: TRBV6-5
d_call: TRBD1
clone_size: -
cdr3_aa: CASSPGTGLGTEAFF
cdr3_nt: TGTGCCAGCAGCCCCGGGACAGGGTTGGGCACTGAAGCTTTCTTT

j_call: TRBJ2-5
v_call: TRBV9
d_call: TRBD1
clone_size: -
cdr3_aa: CASSDPGTGGETQYF
cdr3_nt: TGTGCCAGCAGCGACCCCGGGACAGGAGGAGAGACCCAGTACTTC

j_call: TRBJ2-5
v_call: TRBV28
d_call: TRBD1
clone_size: -
cdr3_aa: CASSFNLGQGETQYF
cdr3_nt: TGTGCCAGCAGTTTTAATCTAGGACAGGGAGAGACCCAGTACTTC

j_call: TRBJ1-5
v_call: TRBV7-9
d_call: -
clone_size: -
cdr3_aa: CASSLGGQGNQPQHF
cdr3_nt: TGTGCCAGCAGCTTGGGTGGGCAGGGCAATCAGCCCCAGCATTTT

j_call: TRBJ2-1
v_call: TRBV29-1
d_call: TRBD1
clone_size: -
cdr3_aa: CSPLTGDNEQFF
cdr3_nt: TGCAGCCCGCTGACAGGGGACAATGAGCAGTTCTTC

j_call: TRBJ2-3
v_call: TRBV10-3
d_call: TRBD2
clone_size: -
cdr3_aa: CAISTVGLAGVQDTQYF
cdr3_nt: TGTGCCATCAGTACCGTCGGACTAGCGGGAGTACAAGATACGCAGTATTTT

j_call: TRBJ1-2
v_call: TRBV19
d_call: TRBD1
clone_size: -
cdr3_aa: CASSMGQFYGYTF
cdr3_nt: TGTGCCAGTAGTATGGGACAGTTTTATGGCTACACCTTC

j_call: TRBJ1-4
v_call: TRBV4-3
d_call: -
clone_size: -
cdr3_aa: CASSQGPYTATNEKLFF
cdr3_nt: TGCGCCAGCAGCCAAGGCCCGTACACTGCAACTAATGAAAAACTGTTTTTT

j_call: TRBJ1-3
v_call: TRBV7-7
d_call: -
clone_size: -
cdr3_aa: CASSFQGNSGNTIYF
cdr3_nt: TGTGCTAGCAGCTTTCAGGGTAACTCTGGAAACACCATATATTTT

j_call: TRBJ2-1
v_call: TRBV2
d_call: -
clone_size: -
cdr3_aa: CAYVPSSYNEQFF
cdr3_nt: TGTGCCTATGTCCCAAGCTCCTACAATGAGCAGTTCTTC

j_call: TRBJ2-3
v_call: TRBV4-3
d_call: -
clone_size: -
cdr3_aa: CASSQEVAGPGDTQYF
cdr3_nt: TGCGCCAGCAGCCAAGAAGTCGCGGGTCCGGGGGATACGCAGTATTTT

j_call: TRBJ1-5
v_call: TRBV6-4
d_call: -
clone_size: -
cdr3_aa: CASSDPTENQPQHF
cdr3_nt: TGTGCCAGCAGTGACCCGACAGAAAATCAGCCCCAGCATTTT

j_call: TRBJ1-2
v_call: TRBV27
d_call: -
clone_size: -
cdr3_aa: CASSLRDSRVGGYTF
cdr3_nt: TGTGCCAGCAGTTTAAGAGACAGTAGGGTTGGTGGCTACACCTTC

j_call: TRBJ2-5
v_call: TRBV10-3
d_call: TRBD1
clone_size: -
cdr3_aa: CAIGDRGEETQYF
cdr3_nt: TGTGCCATCGGGGACAGGGGAGAGGAGACCCAGTACTTC

j_call: TRBJ2-7
v_call: TRBV4-3
d_call: TRBD2
clone_size: -
cdr3_aa: CASSQQVAGYEQYF
cdr3_nt: TGCGCCAGCAGCCAACAGGTAGCGGGCTACGAGCAGTACTTC

j_call: TRBJ1-1
v_call: TRBV27
d_call: -
clone_size: -
cdr3_aa: CASSLVLGSNTEAFF
cdr3_nt: TGTGCCAGCAGTTTAGTCCTGGGATCGAACACTGAAGCTTTCTTT

j_call: TRBJ2-1
v_call: TRBV27
d_call: TRBD2
clone_size: -
cdr3_aa: CASSLLAGLGDEQFF
cdr3_nt: TGTGCCAGCAGCCTACTAGCGGGGCTCGGGGATGAGCAGTTCTTC

j_call: TRBJ1-6
v_call: TRBV27
d_call: TRBD1
clone_size: -
cdr3_aa: CASSLIGGDSPLHF
cdr3_nt: TGTGCCAGCAGTTTAATAGGGGGCGATTCACCCCTCCACTTT

j_call: TRBJ2-7
v_call: TRBV7-9
d_call: -
clone_size: -
cdr3_aa: CASSLTGPLYEQYF
cdr3_nt: TGTGCCAGCAGCTTGACGGGTCCCTTATACGAGCAGTACTTC

j_call: TRBJ1-6
v_call: TRBV30
d_call: -
clone_size: -
cdr3_aa: CAWAPADNSPLHF
cdr3_nt: TGTGCCTGGGCTCCGGCCGATAATTCACCCCTCCACTTT

j_call: TRBJ2-7
v_call: TRBV4-1
d_call: -
clone_size: -
cdr3_aa: CASSQEGEEGFYEQYF
cdr3_nt: TGCGCCAGCAGCCAAGAAGGGGAAGAGGGTTTTTACGAGCAGTACTTC

j_call: TRBJ1-1
v_call: TRBV4-1
d_call: TRBD1
clone_size: -
cdr3_aa: CASSQDVTGGTEAFF
cdr3_nt: TGCGCCAGCAGCCAAGATGTGACAGGGGGCACTGAAGCTTTCTTT

j_call: TRBJ1-1
v_call: TRBV27
d_call: -
clone_size: -
cdr3_aa: CASSQGRVKSYTEAFF
cdr3_nt: TGTGCCAGCAGCCAAGGGAGGGTAAAGTCGTATACTGAAGCTTTCTTT

j_call: TRBJ2-1
v_call: TRBV30
d_call: TRBD2
clone_size: -
cdr3_aa: CAWGTSRTYNEQFF
cdr3_nt: TGTGCCTGGGGGACTAGCCGAACCTACAATGAGCAGTTCTTC

j_call: TRBJ1-5
v_call: TRBV27
d_call: -
clone_size: -
cdr3_aa: CASSPRDGNQPQHF
cdr3_nt: TGTGCCAGCAGTCCCCGGGACGGGAATCAGCCCCAGCATTTT